The subject of this entry is one T cell receptor beta chain. Antigen unknown. These data come from a study of cytomegalovirus exposure and HLA in healthy donors. Study details: An early release of data contained some 80 million unique TCRs, which came from HLA-typed donors. Study-level points and caveats: A link between a missense DCLRE1C variant and TCR beta V- and J-gene trimming emerged from a later analysis. Per published reports, the classifier diagnosed cytomegalovirus status with high specificity and sensitivity. Presence/absence analyses treated sequencing depth as roughly uniform across donors.

Trimming at V came to 4 bases and at J to 8 bases, leaving 8 bases not matched to a gene. The CDR3 loop spans 17 amino acids. The V gene's germline CDR1 is MNHEY and CDR2 SMNVEV (reference sequence). Vbeta (60) and Jbeta (13) primers were used in the PCR. Data came from immunoSEQ multiplex PCR; TCRdb stores just in-frame clones and leaves some out. Of about 200,000 clones listed, more than 70% are singletons. This chain links TRBV27 with TRBJ2-1; 16 bases align to TRBD2. The receptor's source is a man aged 35 to 55 in good health and CMV-seropositive. Sequencing used PBMCs. The CDR3 DNA reads TGTGCCAGCAGTTCGATCGGGACTAGCGGGAGGGGTGATGAGCAGTTCTTC. Translating gives CASSSIGTSGRGDEQFF.